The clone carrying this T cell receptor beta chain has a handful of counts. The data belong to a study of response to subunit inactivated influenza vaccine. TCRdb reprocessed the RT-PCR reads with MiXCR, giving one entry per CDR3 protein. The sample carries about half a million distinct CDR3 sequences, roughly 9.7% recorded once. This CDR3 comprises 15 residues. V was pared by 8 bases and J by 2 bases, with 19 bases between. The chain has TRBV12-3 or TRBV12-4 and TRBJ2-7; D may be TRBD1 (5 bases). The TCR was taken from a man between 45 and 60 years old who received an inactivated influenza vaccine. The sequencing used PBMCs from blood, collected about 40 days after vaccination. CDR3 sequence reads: CASLGGAGPPYEQYF. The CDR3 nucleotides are TGTGCCAGCCTCGGTGGGGCAGGGCCCCCCTACGAGCAGTACTTC.